This T cell receptor beta chain originates from a study of T cell responses to AZD1222 COVID-19 vaccine. Germline CDR1 is SGHTA and CDR2 is FQGTGA. The length of the CDR3 is 17 residues. Trimming took 5 bases from V and 0 from J, leaving 17 bases between them. Some clones are missing from TCRdb's copy, which holds only in-frame ones; the method was immunoSEQ multiplex PCR. This table holds 130,000 or so clones, roughly 82% found once. The sequence derives from an adult who received the AZD1222 COVID-19 vaccine. The chain couples TRBV7-3 to TRBJ1-5; D gene ambiguous. Sequences were derived from peripheral blood, sampled 28 days after the second AZD1222 dose. The CDR3 is CASSATEIYYSNQPQHF. CDR3 coding DNA: TGTGCCAGCAGCGCTACAGAGATTTATTATAGCAATCAGCCCCAGCATTTT.